These 15 T cell receptor beta chains originate from one sample sequenced in a study of shared clonotypes between healthy human individuals. Only CD45RO-negative cells positively selected for CCR7 counted as naive CD8 cells, so terminally differentiated effector memory CD45RA+ cells were excluded. TCRdb's table, derived via immunoSEQ multiplex PCR, lists solely in-frame clones and lacks some. The sample includes about 1.9 million clones, about 93% of them seen just once. The sequencing sample was made of naive CD8+ T cells from PBMCs. The receptors were sampled from a man aged 18 to 30 in good health. Some clones in this sample may be carry-over from other donors' samples.

This chain links TRBV4-2 with TRBJ2-7, with D perhaps given as TRBD1 or TRBD2 (5 bases each). This CDR3 spans 15 amino acids. From germline, CDR1 is LGHNA and CDR2 YNFKEQ. Trimming took 5 bases from V and 0 from J, leaving 14 bases between them. The CDR3 here is CASSEGDAGSYEQYF. Here the CDR3 DNA reads TGTGCCAGCAGCGAAGGGGATGCGGGCTCCTACGAGCAGTACTTC.

The genes are TRBV28 and TRBJ1-1, with D possibly TRBD1 on 6 matching bases. Germline CDR1 and CDR2: MDHEN and SYDVKM. This CDR3 has 15 residues. The V end was cut by 6 bases, the J end by 3 bases, with 17 bases between. CDR3 coding DNA: TGTGCCAGCAGGCTACAGGGTTATGGGGACACTGAAGCTTTCTTT. Its protein product is CASRLQGYGDTEAFF.

This chain links TRBV28 with TRBJ2-1; 12 bases match TRBD1. The CDR3 is made up of 16 amino acids. The ends lost 5 bases at V and 7 bases at J; junction bases unmatched: 9. Germline assignment: CDR1 MDHEN and CDR2 SYDVKM. As DNA, the CDR3 is TGTGCCAGCAGTGATCCGGGACAGGGGGCTGGGAATGAGCAGTTCTTC. Amino acid sequence: CASSDPGQGAGNEQFF.

This chain links TRBV29-1 with TRBJ2-1; D ambiguous. From germline, CDR1 is SQVTM and CDR2 ANQGSEA. V gave up 4 bases and J gave up 3 bases, with 13 bases separating them. The CDR3 has 14 amino acids. The CDR3 sequence: CSVASGVGYNEQFF. As DNA, the CDR3 is TGCAGCGTTGCGAGTGGGGTCGGCTACAATGAGCAGTTCTTC.

J is TRBJ2-1 and V is TRBV5-1; D remains ambiguous. Germline V gene sequence: CDR1 SGHRS, CDR2 YFSETQ. Trimming removed 0 bases from V and 9 bases from J, with 4 bases in between. The CDR3 is made up of 11 amino acids. In DNA form, the CDR3 reads TGCGCCAGCAGCTTGGGTCGTGAGCAGTTCTTC. Protein: CASSLGREQFF. Together with reference TRBV5-1 and TRBJ2-1, the CDR3 gives the full variable domain: KAGVTQTPRYLIKTRGQQVTLSCSPISGHRSVSWYQQTPGQGLQFLFEYFSETQRNKGNFPGRFSGRQFSNSRSEMNVSTLELGDSALYLCASSLGREQFFGPGTRLTVL.

As to this clone: Within the sample, other DNA sequences also encode this same CDR3. The rearrangement links TRBV14 to TRBJ1-3; maybe TRBD1 (5 bases). This CDR3 region has 15 residues. With 1 base removed from V and 0 bases from J, the gap between germline ends came to 7 bases. Germline lookup yields CDR1 SGHDN and CDR2 FVKESK. The CDR3 region is CASSQVRGSGNTIYF. For the CDR3, the DNA is TGTGCCAGCAGCCAAGTGAGGGGCTCTGGAAACACCATATATTTT.

The chain uses TRBV6-1 and TRBJ2-1; D ambiguous. V was cut by 0 bases and J by 5 bases, with 17 bases left in between. There are 17 residues in the CDR3. Germline V gene data show CDR1 as MNHNS and CDR2 as SASEGT. The CDR3 DNA is TGTGCCAGCAGTGAAGCTGTGACGGCGACCGGACACAATGAGCAGTTCTTC. This sequence encodes CASSEAVTATGHNEQFF.

The chain has TRBV9 and TRBJ2-5, with no clear D. From germline, CDR1 is SGDLS and CDR2 YYNGEE. CDR3 length: 14 amino acids. V was trimmed by 4 bases and J by 5 bases, leaving 15 bases between them. The CDR3 spells CASSPGLGRETQYF. Written as DNA, the CDR3 is TGTGCCAGCAGCCCCGGTCTGGGCCGGGAGACCCAGTACTTC.

This chain uses TRBV21-1 with TRBJ2-1; the D segment call TRBD2 is taken from the table without a DNA check. TRBV21-1 is shown as a pseudogene. This CDR3 has 20 residues. The CDR3 loop is CASSNGGLAGRDPTYNEQFF. DNA of the CDR3: TGTGCCAGCAGCAATGGCGGGCTAGCGGGAAGGGACCCTACCTACAATGAGCAGTTCTTC.

The chain combines TRBV28 with TRBJ2-5; TRBD1 agrees at 8 bases. The junction had 16 bases not matched to a gene; V was cut back by 3 bases and J by 4 bases. Germline CDR1 is MDHEN and CDR2 is SYDVKM. This CDR3 is built from 18 residues. The CDR3 DNA follows: TGTGCCAGCAGTTTTGGGGTCCGGGACAGGACGCTGGGAGAGACCCAGTACTTC. Translation: CASSFGVRDRTLGETQYF.

The genes are TRBV29-1 and TRBJ2-3, with TRBD2 matching over 8 bases. Germline CDR1 reads SQVTM; CDR2 reads ANQGSEA. J was trimmed by 6 bases and V by 3 bases; bases with no gene match: 11. The CDR3 loop spans 15 amino acids. Written as DNA, the CDR3 is TGCAGCGTTGAGGGGACTAGAAAAGATTCTGATACGCAGTATTTT. Its translation is CSVEGTRKDSDTQYF.

The table lists this clone with a count of one. This sequence joins TRBV6-5 and TRBJ2-3; D is unclear. V lost 6 bases to trimming and J lost 3 bases, with 4 bases between them. Germline V gene sequence: CDR1 MNHEY, CDR2 SVGAGI. This CDR3 region has 11 residues. The CDR3 region is CASRVTDTQYF. For the CDR3, the DNA is TGTGCCAGCAGGGTAACAGATACGCAGTATTTT.

The V and J genes are TRBV7-2 and TRBJ2-7, with D perhaps matching TRBD2 (6 bases). With 0 bases removed from V and 0 bases from J, the gap between germline ends came to 12 bases. Per germline, CDR1 SGHTA and CDR2 FQGNSA. The CDR3 totals 16 residues. The CDR3 nucleotides are TGTGCCAGCAGCTTAGCTAGCGGTGGATTCTCCTACGAGCAGTACTTC. Translation gives CASSLASGGFSYEQYF.

The chain joins TRBV6-4 to TRBJ2-7, with TRBD1 matching over 9 bases. Germline V gene data show CDR1 as MRHNA and CDR2 as SNTAGT. With V trimmed by 5 bases and J by 4 bases, 3 bases remained unmatched. The CDR3 spans 13 residues. In DNA form, the CDR3 reads TGTGCCAGCAGTCCTGACAGGGGGTACGAGCAGTACTTC. Translating gives CASSPDRGYEQYF.

The chain carries TRBV28 and TRBJ1-1; a possible D gene is TRBD1 (5 bases). The V end lost 7 bases, the J end lost 1 base, and 7 bases lay between the germline ends. The CDR3 is 12 residues long. Germline V gene data show CDR1 as MDHEN and CDR2 as SYDVKM. This chain's CDR3 is CASTQGNTEAFF. The DNA for the CDR3 is TGTGCCAGCACCCAGGGGAACACTGAAGCTTTCTTT.